This entry lists 30 T cell receptor beta chains sequenced from one sample in a study of PD-1 blockade in classical Hodgkin lymphoma. Every patient experienced relapse after autologous stem cell transplantation, and brentuximab vedotin exposure varied. Assay used: immunoSEQ multiplex PCR; TCRdb lists only in-frame clones, some missing. The repertoire holds about 26,000 clones, about nine tenths seen once, with nearly 2.5% in the top ten. This material consisted of peripheral blood mononuclear cells (PBMCs), taken at baseline. The receptors were gathered from a human donor with classical Hodgkin lymphoma.

The chain recombines TRBV7-6 with TRBJ2-3, with 7 nucleotides matching TRBD2. Germline loops: CDR1 SGHVS, CDR2 FNYEAQ. The CDR3 has 14 residues. Trimming at V came to 3 bases and at J to 3 bases, leaving 3 bases not matched to a gene. Written as DNA, the CDR3 is TGTGCCAGCAGCTTGGGGACTAATACAGATACGCAGTATTTT. The encoded protein is CASSLGTNTDTQYF. The full variable domain, rest sourced from reference TRBV7-6 and TRBJ2-3, is GAGVSQSPRYKVTKRGQDVALRCDPISGHVSLYWYRQALGQGPEFLTYFNYEAQQDKSGLPNDRFSAERPEGSISTLTIQRTEQRDSAMYRCASSLGTNTDTQYFGPGTRLTVL.

The genes are TRBV4-3 and TRBJ2-7; 7 positions match TRBD2. The CDR3 length is 14 residues. From germline, CDR1 is LGHNA and CDR2 YSLEER. With V trimmed by 0 bases and J by 3 bases, 2 bases remained unmatched. The DNA for the CDR3 is TGCGCCAGCAGCCAAGATACGGGGGGCTACGAGCAGTACTTC. Its translation is CASSQDTGGYEQYF.

This chain joins TRBV29-1 and TRBJ1-1, with D unresolved. V gave up 3 bases and J gave up 8 bases, with 13 bases separating them. The CDR3 covers 12 residues. CDR1 is SQVTM, CDR2 ANQGSEA, per germline. CDR3 residues: CSVDSYTYEAFF. The CDR3 bases are TGCAGCGTTGATAGTTATACGTACGAAGCTTTCTTT.

The chain joins TRBV5-1 to TRBJ2-1; 10 nucleotides line up with TRBD1. Losses at the gene ends were 2 bases for V and 9 bases for J; bases not matched to a gene: 11. The CDR3 is 16 amino acids. Germline V gene sequence: CDR1 SGHRS, CDR2 YFSETQ. CDR3 nucleotides: TGCGCCAGCAGCTTAATACCGGGACAGGGGCATGGTGAGCAGTTCTTC. Residues: CASSLIPGQGHGEQFF.

The V gene is TRBV7-8, the J gene TRBJ2-7; the D gene is possibly TRBD1 (5 bases). CDR1 and CDR2 from the germline V gene are SGHVS and FQNEAQ. This CDR3 has 14 amino acids. V lost 3 bases to trimming and J lost 2 bases, with 11 bases between them. The CDR3: CASSFIDRAYEQYF. The CDR3 region has the DNA TGTGCCAGCAGCTTTATCGACAGAGCCTACGAGCAGTACTTC.

The genes are TRBV5-1 and TRBJ2-1; TRBD1 aligns across 9 bases. The CDR3 covers 15 residues. Germline values: CDR1 SGHRS, CDR2 YFSETQ. V was pared by 3 bases and J by 6 bases, with 7 bases of the junction left unmatched. The CDR3 is CASSSSGTGSNEQFF. The CDR3 DNA reads TGCGCCAGCAGCTCATCCGGGACAGGGTCCAATGAGCAGTTCTTC.

CDR3 nucleotides: TGCGCCAGCAGCTTGGTAGACACATACTACGAGCAGTACTTC. Translation: CASSLVDTYYEQYF. J is TRBJ2-7 and V is TRBV5-1; unclear D gene. This CDR3 has 14 amino acids. The germline V and J ends were trimmed by 0 bases and 3 bases, with 10 bases remaining between them. Germline V lookup: CDR1 SGHRS, CDR2 YFSETQ.

The chain uses TRBV9 and TRBJ1-4; tentative D call: TRBD1 (5 bases). This CDR3 contains 14 residues. V lost 6 bases and J lost 7, with 16 bases in between. Germline loops: CDR1 SGDLS, CDR2 YYNGEE. In DNA form, the CDR3 reads TGTGCCAGCACTTCAGGGACGAAAGGTGAAAAACTGTTTTTT. This translates into CASTSGTKGEKLFF.

This clone was counted once. The chain joins TRBV29-1 to TRBJ1-2, with D possibly TRBD1 on 6 matching bases. Germline-derived CDR1 and CDR2 are SQVTM and ANQGSEA. V lost 0 bases and J 4 bases, leaving 21 bases between the germline ends. The CDR3 totals 17 residues. The DNA for the CDR3 is TGCAGCGTTGAAGATCTTTGGGAGGGGGGCGCGAGCTATGGCTACACCTTC. It translates to CSVEDLWEGGASYGYTF. The variable domain in full, with the rest retrieved from reference TRBV29-1 and TRBJ1-2, is SAVISQKPSRDICQRGTSLTIQCQVDSQVTMMFWYRQQPGQSLTLIATANQGSEATYESGFVIDKFPISRPNLTFSTLTVSNMSPEDSSIYLCSVEDLWEGGASYGYTFGSGTRLTVV.

The chain is built from TRBV6-5 and TRBJ2-5; the D gene is possibly TRBD1 (5 bases). This CDR3 has 13 amino acids. V lost 6 bases to trimming and J lost 2 bases, with 10 bases between them. Germline V gene sequence: CDR1 MNHEY, CDR2 SVGAGI. As DNA, the CDR3 is TGTGCCAGCAGCCCAGGGATACAAGAGACCCAGTACTTC. It codes for CASSPGIQETQYF.

CDR3: CASSLQRGSSPLHF. For the CDR3, the DNA is TGTGCCAGCAGCTTACAGAGAGGCAGTTCACCCCTCCACTTT. The chain links TRBV7-9 to TRBJ1-6; D is unclear. This CDR3 comprises 14 residues. Trimming removed 2 bases at V and 9 bases at J, with 11 bases between. Germline-derived CDR1 and CDR2 are SEHNR and FQNEAQ (reference sequence). Together with reference TRBV7-9 and TRBJ1-6, the CDR3 gives the full variable domain: DTGVSQNPRHKITKRGQNVTFRCDPISEHNRLYWYRQTLGQGPEFLTYFQNEAQLEKSRLLSDRFSAERPKGSFSTLEIQRTEQGDSAMYLCASSLQRGSSPLHFGNGTRLTVT.

As to this clone: Other DNA sequences from this sample encode an identical CDR3 as well. V usage is TRBV7-9 and J usage is TRBJ2-1; 8 bases agree with TRBD1. Germline V gene lookup returns CDR1 SEHNR and CDR2 FQNEAQ (reference sequence). The ends lost 3 bases at V and 6 bases at J; junction bases unmatched: 7. The length of the CDR3 is 15 residues. CDR3 coding DNA: TGTGCCAGCAGCTTCGGCCAGGGGGCTTCCAATGAGCAGTTCTTC. Translated, it gives CASSFGQGASNEQFF.

This chain connects TRBV7-2 to TRBJ1-1, with 11 bases that match TRBD1. V trimming: 4 bases; J trimming: 6 bases; junction bases outside the gene matches: 7. Germline CDR1 is SGHTA and CDR2 is FQGNSA. The CDR3 length is 15 residues. The CDR3 spells CASSYQRTGGSEAFF. CDR3 DNA sequence: TGTGCCAGCAGCTACCAAAGGACAGGGGGCTCTGAAGCTTTCTTT.

J is TRBJ2-4 and V is TRBV18; TRBD1 or TRBD2 may be the D gene (6 bases each). The germline V and J ends were trimmed by 0 bases and 2 bases, with 8 bases remaining between them. Germline V CDR1 and CDR2: KGHSH, LQKENI. The CDR3 runs to 15 residues. CDR3 region: CASSPPGGSKNIQYF. DNA for the CDR3: TGTGCCAGCTCACCACCGGGGGGCTCCAAAAACATTCAGTACTTC.

This clone was recorded once. V gene TRBV5-1 combines with J gene TRBJ2-3; no firm D call. The CDR3 covers 13 residues. V lost 4 bases, J lost 1 base, and 7 bases lay in between. The germline CDR1 and CDR2 sequences are SGHRS and YFSETQ. The CDR3 nucleotides read TGCGCCAGCAGCGTGGACGGCACAGATACGCAGTATTTT. Its translation: CASSVDGTDTQYF. The whole variable domain, filled in from reference TRBV5-1 and TRBJ2-3, reads KAGVTQTPRYLIKTRGQQVTLSCSPISGHRSVSWYQQTPGQGLQFLFEYFSETQRNKGNFPGRFSGRQFSNSRSEMNVSTLELGDSALYLCASSVDGTDTQYFGPGTRLTVL.

The V gene is TRBV4-2, the J gene TRBJ1-2, with D unclear. Trimming took 0 bases from V and 8 from J, leaving 16 bases between them. This CDR3 spans 15 amino acids. Germline V gives CDR1 LGHNA, CDR2 YNFKEQ. CDR3 in DNA: TGTGCCAGCAGCCAAGAAGATGAGCTTCCGGGGGGCTACACCTTC. It yields the protein CASSQEDELPGGYTF.

Note on this clone: Other DNA sequences in this specimen translate into the identical CDR3. The gene calls are TRBV5-1 and TRBJ2-6; D gene uncertain. Per germline, CDR1 SGHRS and CDR2 YFSETQ. The CDR3 is made up of 15 amino acids. The ends were cut back, 1 base at V and 1 base at J, with 6 bases in the middle. CDR3: CASSLSGSGANVLTF. For the CDR3, the DNA is TGCGCCAGCAGCTTGTCGGGTTCTGGGGCCAACGTCCTGACTTTC.

The chain couples TRBV6-6 to TRBJ2-2; D may be TRBD1 (5 bases). CDR1 is MNHNY, CDR2 SVGAGI, per germline (reference sequence). The V and J ends lost 9 bases and 0 bases respectively, with 8 bases between them. CDR3 length: 13 amino acids. This chain's CDR3 is CASRQSNTGELFF. The CDR3, as DNA: TGTGCCAGTCGACAGTCGAACACCGGGGAGCTGTTTTTT.

This clone was found a few times. This chain connects TRBV5-1 to TRBJ1-3, with no clear D. With 0 bases removed from V and 3 bases from J, the gap between germline ends came to 10 bases. Germline V gene lookup returns CDR1 SGHRS and CDR2 YFSETQ. This CDR3 has 15 amino acids. In DNA, the CDR3 is TGCGCCAGCAGCTTGGCGGGGATGAGTGGAAACACCATATATTTT. Its protein is CASSLAGMSGNTIYF. Combining the CDR3 with reference TRBV5-1 and TRBJ1-3 gives the whole variable domain KAGVTQTPRYLIKTRGQQVTLSCSPISGHRSVSWYQQTPGQGLQFLFEYFSETQRNKGNFPGRFSGRQFSNSRSEMNVSTLELGDSALYLCASSLAGMSGNTIYFGEGSWLTVV.

As for this clone: The same CDR3 also results from other DNA sequences found in this sample. The chain employs TRBV7-8 and TRBJ2-3, with TRBD2 matching over 9 bases. This CDR3 has 16 amino acids. V was pared by 3 bases and J by 0 bases, with 4 bases of the junction left unmatched. The germline gives CDR1 SGHVS, CDR2 FQNEAQ. CDR3 in amino acids: CASSFQTSGSTDTQYF. CDR3 nucleotide sequence: TGTGCCAGCAGCTTTCAGACTAGCGGTAGCACAGATACGCAGTATTTT.

The gene calls are TRBV27 and TRBJ1-1; D gene ambiguous. Germline-derived CDR1 and CDR2 are MNHEY and SMNVEV (reference sequence). CDR3 size: 11 residues. The V end lost 6 bases, the J end lost 4 bases, and 6 bases lay between the germline ends. Here the CDR3 DNA reads TGTGCCAGCAGGGAGGGCACTGAAGCTTTCTTT. It specifies CASREGTEAFF.

The chain has TRBV9 and TRBJ1-5; D unresolved. Germline V gene data show CDR1 as SGDLS and CDR2 as YYNGEE. CDR3 size: 14 residues. The ends were cut back, 2 bases at V and 2 bases at J, with 8 bases in the middle. The CDR3 region is CASSVGGGNQPQHF. The CDR3, as DNA: TGTGCCAGCAGCGTGGGTGGGGGCAATCAGCCCCAGCATTTT.

The chain carries TRBV5-4 and TRBJ2-3, with TRBD2 matching over 13 bases. CDR1 and CDR2 from the germline V gene are SGHNT and YYREEE (reference sequence). After removal of 0 bases from V and 5 bases from J, the junction contained 3 bases not matched to a gene. This CDR3 spans 16 amino acids. The CDR3 sequence is CASSLGGLAGLDTQYF. The CDR3 DNA is TGTGCCAGCAGCTTGGGGGGACTAGCGGGGTTAGATACGCAGTATTTT.

This sequence joins TRBV7-8 and TRBJ2-7; D is undetermined. Germline V lookup: CDR1 SGHVS, CDR2 FQNEAQ. Trimming pared 5 bases from V and 2 bases from J, leaving 7 bases between. The CDR3 sequence is 12 residues long. CDR3 in amino acids: CASSQSPYEQYF. The CDR3, as DNA: TGTGCCAGCAGCCAATCCCCCTACGAGCAGTACTTC.

The rearrangement links TRBV11-2 to TRBJ2-1; 7 nucleotides align to TRBD2. Per germline, CDR1 SGHAT and CDR2 FQNNGV. Losses at the gene ends were 2 bases for V and 6 bases for J; bases not matched to a gene: 7. The CDR3 is 15 residues long. The CDR3 bases are TGTGCCAGCAGCTTAATGTCTAGCGGTACCAATGAGCAGTTCTTC. Translating gives CASSLMSSGTNEQFF.

The chain uses TRBV7-8 and TRBJ2-5; TRBD2 matches 10 bases. With V trimmed by 2 bases and J by 4 bases, 4 bases remained unmatched. Germline CDR1 is SGHVS and CDR2 is FQNEAQ. CDR3 size: 15 residues. CDR3 DNA sequence: TGTGCCAGCAGCTTAAGCGGGGGGGCGTTAGAGACCCAGTACTTC. It yields the protein CASSLSGGALETQYF.

V usage is TRBV5-1 and J usage is TRBJ1-3, with TRBD1 identical over 9 bases. This CDR3 spans 16 amino acids. Germline V gene data show CDR1 as SGHRS and CDR2 as YFSETQ. Trimming cost V 4 bases and J 3 bases; bases outside gene matches: 8. The CDR3 loop reads CASSTRGTGLGNTIYF. The CDR3 DNA reads as TGCGCCAGCAGCACACGCGGGACAGGGCTTGGAAACACCATATATTTT.

J is TRBJ1-1 and V is TRBV5-1; D might be TRBD1 (6 bases). CDR3 size: 15 residues. Germline V gives CDR1 SGHRS, CDR2 YFSETQ. V shed 8 bases and J shed 1 base, with 18 bases lying between them. In DNA form, the CDR3 reads TGCGCCAGTAGTTCACAGGGCCTCCCGAACACTGAAGCTTTCTTT. Translation: CASSSQGLPNTEAFF.

Details on this clone: The same CDR3 arises from other DNA sequences in this sample as well. The rearrangement uses TRBV5-1 and TRBJ2-5; D is unclear. V dropped 3 bases and J dropped 2 bases, with 2 bases sitting between them. CDR3 length: 11 amino acids. The germline V gene encodes CDR1 SGHRS and CDR2 YFSETQ. As DNA, the CDR3 is TGCGCCAGCAGCTCACAAGAGACCCAGTACTTC. Its translation is CASSSQETQYF.

The V gene is TRBV7-6, the J gene TRBJ2-3, with D tentatively TRBD1 (5 bases). Germline V gene sequence: CDR1 SGHVS, CDR2 FNYEAQ. V lost 2 bases, J lost 2 bases, and 11 bases lay in between. There are 15 residues in the CDR3. CDR3 coding DNA: TGTGCCAGCAGCTTATATGGGGCTTCCACAGATACGCAGTATTTT. This sequence encodes CASSLYGASTDTQYF.